Below are 13 T cell receptor beta chains sequenced from a single sample in a study of technical replicates of blood from several donors. TCRdb's copy holds only in-frame clones and misses some; the assay was immunoSEQ multiplex PCR. Of some 64,000 clones listed, more than 85% are singletons. Sequenced material: PBMCs. The origin of the receptors is a human donor in good health. Some clones in this sample may be carry-over from other donors' samples.

V and J are TRBV30 and TRBJ2-1; 9 bases align to TRBD1. The ends lost 3 bases at V and 0 bases at J; junction bases unmatched: 6. The CDR3 has 16 residues. Looked up from germline, CDR1 is GTSNPN and CDR2 is SVGIG (reference sequence). The CDR3 is CAWRRVTGGSYNEQFF. CDR3 nucleotides: TGTGCCTGGAGAAGGGTGACAGGGGGCTCCTACAATGAGCAGTTCTTC.

This rearrangement joins TRBV6-5 to TRBJ1-2, with 8 bases lining up with TRBD1. The CDR3 sequence is 16 residues long. The V gene end was trimmed by 0 bases and the J gene end by 7 bases; junction bases not matched to a gene: 10. The germline V gene has CDR1 MNHEY and CDR2 SVGAGI. CDR3 protein: CASSYSRTDRGGGYTF. The CDR3 DNA reads TGTGCCAGCAGTTACTCGAGGACCGACAGGGGTGGTGGCTACACCTTC.

This sequence joins TRBV30 and TRBJ2-1, with TRBD2 matching over 11 bases. The CDR3 runs 15 residues. V gave up 3 bases and J gave up 1 base; unmatched junction bases: 2. The germline gives CDR1 GTSNPN, CDR2 SVGIG (reference sequence). CDR3 amino acids: CAWRTSGISYNEQFF. CDR3 nucleotide sequence: TGTGCCTGGAGGACTAGCGGGATTTCCTACAATGAGCAGTTCTTC.

The rearrangement joins TRBV5-6 to TRBJ1-2; 8 bases are shared with TRBD1. With 0 bases clipped from V and 4 bases from J, the junction kept 2 bases outside the gene matches. The CDR3 has 14 amino acids. Germline V gene data show CDR1 as SGHDT and CDR2 as YYEEEE. The CDR3 DNA reads as TGTGCCAGCAGCTTGGATCAGGGGGCCTATGGCTACACCTTC. Translating it yields CASSLDQGAYGYTF.

The chain links TRBV5-1 to TRBJ1-2; a possible D gene is TRBD1 (5 bases). The CDR3 extends over 17 amino acids. V lost 1 base, J lost 4 bases, and 20 bases lay in between. Germline V gene sequence: CDR1 SGHRS, CDR2 YFSETQ. CDR3 DNA sequence: TGCGCCAGCAGCTTGACTATCACACTCACCGGGGGCTATGGCTACACCTTC. It yields the protein CASSLTITLTGGYGYTF.

The gene calls are TRBV2 and TRBJ2-5; TRBD2 aligns across 7 bases. The V segment lost 7 bases and the J segment 3 bases; nucleotides outside the gene matches: 8. The CDR3 loop spans 14 amino acids. Germline loops: CDR1 SNHLY, CDR2 FYNNEI. This CDR3 is CASKRWDYKETQYF. In DNA form, the CDR3 reads TGTGCCAGCAAGAGATGGGACTATAAAGAGACCCAGTACTTC.

V gene TRBV7-3 combines with J gene TRBJ1-1; a possible D gene is TRBD1 (6 bases). Germline loops: CDR1 SGHTA, CDR2 FQGTGA. The CDR3 is 13 residues long. V was trimmed by 5 bases and J by 3 bases, leaving 10 bases between them. The CDR3 sequence: CASSPGGHTEAFF. The DNA for the CDR3 is TGTGCCAGCAGCCCGGGGGGGCACACTGAAGCTTTCTTT.

This clone has only one observation. The J gene is TRBJ1-5, the V gene TRBV6-6, with D possibly TRBD1 on 5 matching bases. With 6 bases removed from V and 4 bases from J, the gap between germline ends came to 19 bases. The CDR3 has 16 residues. Per germline, CDR1 MNHNY and CDR2 SVGAGI (reference sequence). The CDR3 region has the DNA TGTGCCAGCAGCCCTAGTTCGGGGGGAGGAAATCAGCCCCAGCATTTT. The encoded protein is CASSPSSGGGNQPQHF.

This chain links TRBV5-1 with TRBJ2-7; tentatively, D is TRBD2 (5 bases). The V and J ends lost 3 bases and 3 bases respectively, with 7 bases between them. Germline CDR1 and CDR2: SGHRS and YFSETQ. The CDR3 has 12 amino acids. CDR3 sequence: CASSSGLYEQYF. The CDR3 region has the DNA TGCGCCAGCAGCTCCGGACTCTACGAGCAGTACTTC.

The J gene is TRBJ1-1, the V gene TRBV27; perhaps TRBD1 as D (5 bases). CDR1 MNHEY and CDR2 SMNVEV come from the germline V gene (reference sequence). This CDR3 region has 15 residues. V lost 0 bases, J lost 5 bases, and 13 bases lay in between. The CDR3, as DNA: TGTGCCAGCAGTTTATCGCTGGGGCTGACAACTGAAGCTTTCTTT. It translates to CASSLSLGLTTEAFF.

This clone was found once. The rearrangement uses TRBV30 and TRBJ1-3, with D perhaps TRBD1 (6 bases). Between the trimmed V and J ends, which lost 2 bases and 0 bases, there was a span of 23 bases. Germline-derived CDR1 and CDR2 are GTSNPN and SVGIG (reference sequence). The CDR3 contains 19 residues. The CDR3 bases are TGTGCCTGGAGTCCCACGGGACACGAAACTTACTCCTCTGGAAACACCATATATTTT. This codes for CAWSPTGHETYSSGNTIYF.

V and J are TRBV5-1 and TRBJ2-2, with TRBD2 identical over 10 bases. CDR1 and CDR2 from the germline V gene are SGHRS and YFSETQ. The CDR3 loop spans 16 amino acids. V lost 3 bases, J lost 3 bases, and 5 bases stayed unmatched. CDR3 DNA: TGCGCCAGCAGCTCTAGCGGGGGCCCCGACACCGGGGAGCTGTTTTTT. This gives the protein CASSSSGGPDTGELFF.

Only one count was recorded for this clone. The genes are TRBV7-8 and TRBJ1-2, with D possibly being TRBD1 (5 bases). Germline-derived CDR1 and CDR2 are SGHVS and FQNEAQ. The CDR3 runs to 14 residues. The V end lost 1 base, the J end lost 8 bases, and 14 bases lay between the germline ends. The CDR3 DNA reads TGTGCCAGCAGCTTAGATGGGGCCCCTAGAGGCTACACCTTC. It yields the protein CASSLDGAPRGYTF.